These 7 T cell receptor beta chains share one sample of origin, sequenced in a study of beta chain features in type 1 diabetes. Investigators reverse transcribed all isolated RNA, so they sequenced expressed TCRB transcripts. Measured with immunoSEQ multiplex PCR; TCRdb has only the in-frame clones, and not every one. The data show about 210,000 clones, about a tenth seen once. The sequenced sample was central memory CD4+ T cells from blood. Source of these receptors: a man in his late teens or twenties in good health.

This clone appeared many times. The rearrangement links TRBV30 to TRBJ2-4; D possibly corresponds to TRBD2 (6 bases). Germline values: CDR1 GTSNPN, CDR2 SVGIG (reference sequence). V lost 5 bases and J 9 bases, leaving 20 bases between the germline ends. CDR3 length: 14 amino acids. The CDR3 region is CAWSEGGIRSIQYF. CDR3 sequence (DNA): TGTGCCTGGTCGGAGGGCGGGATAAGGTCCATTCAGTACTTC.

With regard to this clone: One junction end disagrees with the germline gene, perhaps due to a read error. The same CDR3 is also encoded by other DNA sequences in this sample. This chain joins TRBV7-7 and TRBJ2-3; 10 bases match TRBD1. Per germline, CDR1 SSHAT and CDR2 FNYEAQ (reference sequence). The CDR3 length is 14 residues. The CDR3 bases are TGTGCTAGCAGCTTGGACAGGGGGACAGATACGCAGTATTTT. It specifies CASSLDRGTDTQYF.

This sequence joins TRBV5-4 and TRBJ2-7; no clear D gene. The CDR3 runs 13 residues. Looked up from germline, CDR1 is SGHNT and CDR2 is YYREEE (reference sequence). The V gene lost 0 bases and the J gene lost 6 bases, with 10 bases spanning the gap. The chain's CDR3 is CASSLDRVAEQYF. The CDR3 coding sequence is TGTGCCAGCAGCTTGGATCGGGTAGCCGAGCAGTACTTC.

The sample holds a few counts of this clone. The genes are TRBV6-5 and TRBJ1-5, with D tentatively TRBD1 (6 bases). This CDR3 has 13 amino acids. Per the germline V gene, CDR1 is MNHEY and CDR2 is SVGAGI. Trimming left V 5 bases short and J 2 bases short, with 7 bases between. The CDR3 nucleotides read TGTGCCAGCAGTCGACAGGGCAATCAGCCCCAGCATTTT. Its protein is CASSRQGNQPQHF.

This rearrangement joins TRBV25-1 to TRBJ1-2, with 10 bases that match TRBD1. The CDR3 loop spans 15 amino acids. Germline loops: CDR1 MGHDK, CDR2 SYGVNS. V trimming: 6 bases; J trimming: 3 bases; junction bases outside the gene matches: 7. The CDR3 reads CASSPSGQGYYGYTF. In DNA, the CDR3 is TGTGCCAGCAGCCCCTCGGGACAGGGGTACTATGGCTACACCTTC.

This clone was counted at least ten times. The chain joins TRBV25-1 to TRBJ1-5; 9 nucleotides align to TRBD1. The germline gives CDR1 MGHDK, CDR2 SYGVNS. Losses at the gene ends were 6 bases for V and 6 bases for J; bases not matched to a gene: 6. The CDR3 extends over 14 amino acids. CDR3 in amino acids: CASRGQGLSQPQHF. The CDR3 DNA follows: TGTGCCAGCAGGGGACAGGGCCTGAGTCAGCCCCAGCATTTT.

This chain joins TRBV29-1 and TRBJ2-7; 10 bases line up with TRBD1. The V gene end was trimmed by 5 bases and the J gene end by 5 bases; junction bases not matched to a gene: 9. CDR3 size: 14 residues. CDR1 and CDR2 (germline): SQVTM, ANQGSEA. The CDR3 DNA follows: TGCAGCGTTCTCGGGGGACAGGGGAACCACGAGCAGTACTTC. It is translated as CSVLGGQGNHEQYF.